This T cell receptor beta chain was retrieved from a study of blood T cell repertoires in COVID-19. Authors' data handling: Quantification of nucleated cells was approximated via reference gene primer amplification. Sequencing was performed with immunoSEQ multiplex PCR; in TCRdb, only in-frame clones are kept and a portion is missing. V and J calls and clone size are as listed in that table; D and trimming were resolved from the DNA. There are 450,000 to 600,000 clones in the sample; roughly 87% occur only once, and about 0.7% lies in the top ten. The germline V gene encodes CDR1 MDHEN and CDR2 SYDVKM. Trimming removed 6 bases at V and 5 bases at J, with 10 bases between. There are 12 residues in the CDR3.

The TCR comes from a woman under 30 who had recovered from COVID-19. The chain links TRBV28 to TRBJ1-1; no reliable D call. The specimen sequenced was PBMCs or T cells enriched from blood (not recorded which). The CDR3, as DNA: TGTGCCAGCAGGGATCACGGGACTGAAGCTTTCTTT. Encoded protein: CASRDHGTEAFF.